These T cell receptor beta chains were read from a single sample in a study of T cells in Graves' hyperthyroidism and ophthalmopathy. TCRdb passed the multiplex PCR reads through MiXCR, listing each CDR3 protein once. Found here are hundreds of thousands of distinct CDR3 sequences, 12% to 15% of them singletons; the top ten hold roughly 10%. The sequenced sample was blood. The receptors were gathered from a woman between 18 and 29 years old with Graves' hyperthyroidism. Both conserved end residues are trimmed from each CDR3. The D gene is left open where the match is weak.

>TRBJ2-7|TRBV11-2|NA
ASSVSYSAAYEQY
>TRBJ1-6|TRBV18|NA
ASSLDSANSPLH
>TRBJ1-1|TRBV18|NA
ASSPSRSRGRLNTEAF
>TRBJ1-1|TRBV12-5|NA
ASGDGGEMNTEAF
>TRBJ2-3|TRBV15|TRBD2
ATSRDTPSTSGSSDTQY
>TRBJ2-1|TRBV28|TRBD1
ASLTAGTGYNEQF
>TRBJ1-2|TRBV2|NA
ASNGLRTVPINYGYT
>TRBJ2-7|TRBV28|TRBD2
ASRLGGNSYEQY
>TRBJ2-1|TRBV27|NA
ASSDPQPGTYNEQF
>TRBJ1-5|TRBV15|NA
ATSRDWGNQPQH
>TRBJ2-4|TRBV7-9|TRBD2
ASSVTGGSGHIQY
>TRBJ2-4|TRBV7-2|TRBD1
ASSLYRDRAHPAKNIQY
>TRBJ1-1|TRBV7-9|NA
ASSFPGLNTEAF
>TRBJ2-1|TRBV12-3/TRBV12-4|NA
ASSPGGSRELPYNEQF
>TRBJ2-3|TRBV20-1|NA
SAKVGTVRTDTQY